This paragraph covers one T cell receptor (beta chain) sequence. Antigen unknown. RNA amounts of roughly 0.45 to 1 ug underwent reverse transcription with random hexamers. One entry per CDR3 protein results from TCRdb running MiXCR on the immunoSEQ multiplex PCR reads. Among some 97,000 distinct CDR3 sequences listed, approximately 95% were seen once. The sample belongs to a study of CD8 T cells in Susac syndrome. For the study at large: Patients with Susac syndrome who were sequenced included roughly 6 with active disease and eight in remission.

FACS was used to enrich TEMRA cells, whereas the CD8+ and CD4+ T cells were obtained by negative isolation. Findings and caveats of the study: There were some 15 Susac-specific public clones in total CD8+ repertoires and a few in CD8+ TEMRA repertoires.

Germline CDR1 MNHEY, CDR2 SVGAGI. The V end lost 0 bases, the J end lost 9 bases, and 21 bases lay between the germline ends. This CDR3 has 17 residues. This chain uses TRBV6-5 with TRBJ2-1; a weak D match, TRBD1 (7 bases). Sequenced: CD8+ T cells from PBMCs. This TCR was recovered from a human donor with Susac syndrome. The CDR3 DNA reads as TGTGCCAGCAGTTACTCGTTAGCGGTAGCCCAGGGGGGTGAGCAGTTCTTC. This translates into CASSYSLAVAQGGEQFF.